Listed below are T cell receptor beta chains from one sample, sequenced in a study of T cells expressing NK-cell markers. From its re-call of the 5' RACE reads, TCRdb lists each CDR3 protein once, without DNA. Its clone listing holds about 390,000 distinct CDR3 sequences. The material sequenced was blood T cells: a sorted CD56 or NKG2C T cell subset, CD4+ or CD8+ T cells, or bulk PBMC T cells (not recorded which). The receptors were gathered from a woman aged 50 to 60 in good health. CDR3s include the opening cysteine and the closing phenylalanine or tryptophan.

V gene	J gene	CDR3 protein
TRBV10-3	TRBJ1-1	CAIGAKRTEAFF
TRBV2	TRBJ2-3	CASSEINRLADRTDTQYF
TRBV18	TRBJ2-5	CASSPFGVETQYF
TRBV5-5	TRBJ1-1	CASSLASVVNTEAFF
TRBV15	TRBJ2-1	CALGAKGLAVDEQFF
TRBV11-2	TRBJ2-3	CASSPPGATQYF
TRBV6-4	TRBJ2-3	CASRDRVTDTQYF
TRBV6-2/TRBV6-3	TRBJ2-1	CASTQLPAPLYNEQFF
TRBV7-2	TRBJ2-1	CASSLLAGVHEQFF
TRBV5-1	TRBJ2-1	CASSSGERSGTSINEQFF
TRBV20-1	TRBJ2-7	CSAPDLGEQYF
TRBV5-1	TRBJ2-5	CASSLAWGLTSGSQETQYF
TRBV6-5	TRBJ1-2	CASSPGGVYGYTF
TRBV2	TRBJ2-2	CASSEPLAGGLTGELFF
TRBV5-1	TRBJ1-1	CASSRAGSSRGTEAFF